Following are 10 T cell receptor beta chains from one sample sequenced in a study of blood T cell repertoires in COVID-19. Clones were read by immunoSEQ multiplex PCR, and TCRdb kept only the in-frame ones, dropping some. The sample lists over 85,000 clones, about 90% occurring once. The sequencing input was peripheral blood. The source is a human donor in a cohort sampled during active COVID-19.

Worth noting for this clone: This sample includes further DNA sequences coding for the same CDR3. The chain couples TRBV5-1 to TRBJ2-3; D is ambiguous. The CDR3 extends over 13 amino acids. The germline V and J ends were trimmed by 3 bases and 2 bases, with 7 bases remaining between them. The germline gives CDR1 SGHRS, CDR2 YFSETQ. The CDR3 nucleotides are TGCGCCAGCAGCTCCGGGTCCACAGATACGCAGTATTTT. Its translation is CASSSGSTDTQYF. Full variable domain (missing parts from reference TRBV5-1 and TRBJ2-3): KAGVTQTPRYLIKTRGQQVTLSCSPISGHRSVSWYQQTPGQGLQFLFEYFSETQRNKGNFPGRFSGRQFSNSRSEMNVSTLELGDSALYLCASSSGSTDTQYFGPGTRLTVL.

CDR3 bases: TGTGCCAGCTCCCAGGGACAGGGGGGATACAATGAGCAGTTCTTC. Translation gives CASSQGQGGYNEQFF. The chain has TRBV6-4 and TRBJ2-1; 11 bases line up with TRBD1. CDR1 and CDR2 from the germline V gene are MRHNA and SNTAGT. V trimming: 8 bases; J trimming: 4 bases; junction bases outside the gene matches: 7. The CDR3 extends over 15 amino acids.

The V gene is TRBV3-1 (or the pseudogene TRBV3-2), the J gene TRBJ2-6, with TRBD2 as a possible D gene (6 bases). The germline CDR1 and CDR2 sequences are LGHDT and YNNKEL (reference sequence). Trimming took 6 bases from V and 0 from J, leaving 15 bases between them. The CDR3 spans 17 residues. CDR3 coding DNA: TGTGCCAGCAGACGAGGGTGGGGGGTCTCTGGGGCCAACGTCCTGACTTTC. This gives the protein CASRRGWGVSGANVLTF.

CDR3 nucleotides: TGTGCCAGCAGCTCCGGGGACAGTCCCTACGAGCAGTACTTC. Translating it yields CASSSGDSPYEQYF. This chain links TRBV7-9 with TRBJ2-7; 7 bases agree with TRBD1. The CDR3 has 14 amino acids. The V gene's germline CDR1 is SEHNR and CDR2 FQNEAQ (reference sequence). V trimming: 4 bases; J trimming: 2 bases; junction bases outside the gene matches: 5.

The chain uses TRBV12-5 and TRBJ1-1; maybe TRBD1 (5 bases). Germline CDR1 reads LGHNT; CDR2 reads FRNRAP. V shed 6 bases and J shed 1 base, with 9 bases lying between them. CDR3 length equals 13 residues. The CDR3 coding sequence is TGTGCTAGTGGGATACAGGAGAACACTGAAGCTTTCTTT. Its protein product is CASGIQENTEAFF. The full variable domain, its missing parts supplied by reference TRBV12-5 and TRBJ1-1, is DARVTQTPRHKVTEMGQEVTMRCQPILGHNTVFWYRQTMMQGLELLAYFRNRAPLDDSGMPKDRFSAEMPDATLATLKIQPSEPRDSAVYFCASGIQENTEAFFGQGTRLTVV.

The chain combines TRBV7-6 with TRBJ1-5; no firm D call. CDR3 length: 14 residues. Germline V gene lookup returns CDR1 SGHVS and CDR2 FNYEAQ. Trimming took off 4 bases at V and 6 bases at J, with 13 bases between the two ends. The CDR3 nucleotides read TGTGCCAGCAGCTCCCACACAGAGGGTCAGCCCCAGCATTTT. Its translation: CASSSHTEGQPQHF.

The genes are TRBV30 and TRBJ2-4, with 16 bases lining up with TRBD2. Germline values: CDR1 GTSNPN, CDR2 SVGIG (reference sequence). With 4 bases clipped from V and 0 bases from J, the junction kept 9 bases outside the gene matches. The CDR3 totals 19 residues. DNA for the CDR3: TGTGCCTGGACAACCTCCGGGACTAGCGGGGGGGTAGCCAAAAACATTCAGTACTTC. Amino acid sequence: CAWTTSGTSGGVAKNIQYF.

The chain couples TRBV7-8 to TRBJ1-6; TRBD1 is a possible D gene (6 bases). V shed 1 base and J shed 7 bases, with 8 bases lying between them. The CDR3 sequence is 14 residues long. Germline lookup yields CDR1 SGHVS and CDR2 FQNEAQ. Written as DNA, the CDR3 is TGTGCCAGCAGCTTAGACAGGGTCAATTCACCCCTCCACTTT. Protein product: CASSLDRVNSPLHF.

The rearrangement uses TRBV4-2 and TRBJ1-1; D gene uncertain. Trimming took off 0 bases at V and 1 base at J, with 12 bases between the two ends. Germline V CDR1 and CDR2: LGHNA, YNFKEQ. The length of the CDR3 is 16 residues. The CDR3 sequence: CASSQDIGNRNTEAFF. For the CDR3, the DNA is TGTGCCAGCAGCCAAGACATAGGTAACAGGAACACTGAAGCTTTCTTT.

The CDR3 protein is CASSSLTGEAFF. The CDR3 coding sequence is TGTGCCAGCAGTTCCTTGACGGGTGAAGCTTTCTTT. The chain is built from TRBV27 and TRBJ1-1; D ambiguous. Germline CDR1 is MNHEY and CDR2 is SMNVEV (reference sequence). The CDR3 is made up of 12 amino acids. Between the trimmed V and J ends, which lost 4 bases and 7 bases, there was a span of 10 bases.